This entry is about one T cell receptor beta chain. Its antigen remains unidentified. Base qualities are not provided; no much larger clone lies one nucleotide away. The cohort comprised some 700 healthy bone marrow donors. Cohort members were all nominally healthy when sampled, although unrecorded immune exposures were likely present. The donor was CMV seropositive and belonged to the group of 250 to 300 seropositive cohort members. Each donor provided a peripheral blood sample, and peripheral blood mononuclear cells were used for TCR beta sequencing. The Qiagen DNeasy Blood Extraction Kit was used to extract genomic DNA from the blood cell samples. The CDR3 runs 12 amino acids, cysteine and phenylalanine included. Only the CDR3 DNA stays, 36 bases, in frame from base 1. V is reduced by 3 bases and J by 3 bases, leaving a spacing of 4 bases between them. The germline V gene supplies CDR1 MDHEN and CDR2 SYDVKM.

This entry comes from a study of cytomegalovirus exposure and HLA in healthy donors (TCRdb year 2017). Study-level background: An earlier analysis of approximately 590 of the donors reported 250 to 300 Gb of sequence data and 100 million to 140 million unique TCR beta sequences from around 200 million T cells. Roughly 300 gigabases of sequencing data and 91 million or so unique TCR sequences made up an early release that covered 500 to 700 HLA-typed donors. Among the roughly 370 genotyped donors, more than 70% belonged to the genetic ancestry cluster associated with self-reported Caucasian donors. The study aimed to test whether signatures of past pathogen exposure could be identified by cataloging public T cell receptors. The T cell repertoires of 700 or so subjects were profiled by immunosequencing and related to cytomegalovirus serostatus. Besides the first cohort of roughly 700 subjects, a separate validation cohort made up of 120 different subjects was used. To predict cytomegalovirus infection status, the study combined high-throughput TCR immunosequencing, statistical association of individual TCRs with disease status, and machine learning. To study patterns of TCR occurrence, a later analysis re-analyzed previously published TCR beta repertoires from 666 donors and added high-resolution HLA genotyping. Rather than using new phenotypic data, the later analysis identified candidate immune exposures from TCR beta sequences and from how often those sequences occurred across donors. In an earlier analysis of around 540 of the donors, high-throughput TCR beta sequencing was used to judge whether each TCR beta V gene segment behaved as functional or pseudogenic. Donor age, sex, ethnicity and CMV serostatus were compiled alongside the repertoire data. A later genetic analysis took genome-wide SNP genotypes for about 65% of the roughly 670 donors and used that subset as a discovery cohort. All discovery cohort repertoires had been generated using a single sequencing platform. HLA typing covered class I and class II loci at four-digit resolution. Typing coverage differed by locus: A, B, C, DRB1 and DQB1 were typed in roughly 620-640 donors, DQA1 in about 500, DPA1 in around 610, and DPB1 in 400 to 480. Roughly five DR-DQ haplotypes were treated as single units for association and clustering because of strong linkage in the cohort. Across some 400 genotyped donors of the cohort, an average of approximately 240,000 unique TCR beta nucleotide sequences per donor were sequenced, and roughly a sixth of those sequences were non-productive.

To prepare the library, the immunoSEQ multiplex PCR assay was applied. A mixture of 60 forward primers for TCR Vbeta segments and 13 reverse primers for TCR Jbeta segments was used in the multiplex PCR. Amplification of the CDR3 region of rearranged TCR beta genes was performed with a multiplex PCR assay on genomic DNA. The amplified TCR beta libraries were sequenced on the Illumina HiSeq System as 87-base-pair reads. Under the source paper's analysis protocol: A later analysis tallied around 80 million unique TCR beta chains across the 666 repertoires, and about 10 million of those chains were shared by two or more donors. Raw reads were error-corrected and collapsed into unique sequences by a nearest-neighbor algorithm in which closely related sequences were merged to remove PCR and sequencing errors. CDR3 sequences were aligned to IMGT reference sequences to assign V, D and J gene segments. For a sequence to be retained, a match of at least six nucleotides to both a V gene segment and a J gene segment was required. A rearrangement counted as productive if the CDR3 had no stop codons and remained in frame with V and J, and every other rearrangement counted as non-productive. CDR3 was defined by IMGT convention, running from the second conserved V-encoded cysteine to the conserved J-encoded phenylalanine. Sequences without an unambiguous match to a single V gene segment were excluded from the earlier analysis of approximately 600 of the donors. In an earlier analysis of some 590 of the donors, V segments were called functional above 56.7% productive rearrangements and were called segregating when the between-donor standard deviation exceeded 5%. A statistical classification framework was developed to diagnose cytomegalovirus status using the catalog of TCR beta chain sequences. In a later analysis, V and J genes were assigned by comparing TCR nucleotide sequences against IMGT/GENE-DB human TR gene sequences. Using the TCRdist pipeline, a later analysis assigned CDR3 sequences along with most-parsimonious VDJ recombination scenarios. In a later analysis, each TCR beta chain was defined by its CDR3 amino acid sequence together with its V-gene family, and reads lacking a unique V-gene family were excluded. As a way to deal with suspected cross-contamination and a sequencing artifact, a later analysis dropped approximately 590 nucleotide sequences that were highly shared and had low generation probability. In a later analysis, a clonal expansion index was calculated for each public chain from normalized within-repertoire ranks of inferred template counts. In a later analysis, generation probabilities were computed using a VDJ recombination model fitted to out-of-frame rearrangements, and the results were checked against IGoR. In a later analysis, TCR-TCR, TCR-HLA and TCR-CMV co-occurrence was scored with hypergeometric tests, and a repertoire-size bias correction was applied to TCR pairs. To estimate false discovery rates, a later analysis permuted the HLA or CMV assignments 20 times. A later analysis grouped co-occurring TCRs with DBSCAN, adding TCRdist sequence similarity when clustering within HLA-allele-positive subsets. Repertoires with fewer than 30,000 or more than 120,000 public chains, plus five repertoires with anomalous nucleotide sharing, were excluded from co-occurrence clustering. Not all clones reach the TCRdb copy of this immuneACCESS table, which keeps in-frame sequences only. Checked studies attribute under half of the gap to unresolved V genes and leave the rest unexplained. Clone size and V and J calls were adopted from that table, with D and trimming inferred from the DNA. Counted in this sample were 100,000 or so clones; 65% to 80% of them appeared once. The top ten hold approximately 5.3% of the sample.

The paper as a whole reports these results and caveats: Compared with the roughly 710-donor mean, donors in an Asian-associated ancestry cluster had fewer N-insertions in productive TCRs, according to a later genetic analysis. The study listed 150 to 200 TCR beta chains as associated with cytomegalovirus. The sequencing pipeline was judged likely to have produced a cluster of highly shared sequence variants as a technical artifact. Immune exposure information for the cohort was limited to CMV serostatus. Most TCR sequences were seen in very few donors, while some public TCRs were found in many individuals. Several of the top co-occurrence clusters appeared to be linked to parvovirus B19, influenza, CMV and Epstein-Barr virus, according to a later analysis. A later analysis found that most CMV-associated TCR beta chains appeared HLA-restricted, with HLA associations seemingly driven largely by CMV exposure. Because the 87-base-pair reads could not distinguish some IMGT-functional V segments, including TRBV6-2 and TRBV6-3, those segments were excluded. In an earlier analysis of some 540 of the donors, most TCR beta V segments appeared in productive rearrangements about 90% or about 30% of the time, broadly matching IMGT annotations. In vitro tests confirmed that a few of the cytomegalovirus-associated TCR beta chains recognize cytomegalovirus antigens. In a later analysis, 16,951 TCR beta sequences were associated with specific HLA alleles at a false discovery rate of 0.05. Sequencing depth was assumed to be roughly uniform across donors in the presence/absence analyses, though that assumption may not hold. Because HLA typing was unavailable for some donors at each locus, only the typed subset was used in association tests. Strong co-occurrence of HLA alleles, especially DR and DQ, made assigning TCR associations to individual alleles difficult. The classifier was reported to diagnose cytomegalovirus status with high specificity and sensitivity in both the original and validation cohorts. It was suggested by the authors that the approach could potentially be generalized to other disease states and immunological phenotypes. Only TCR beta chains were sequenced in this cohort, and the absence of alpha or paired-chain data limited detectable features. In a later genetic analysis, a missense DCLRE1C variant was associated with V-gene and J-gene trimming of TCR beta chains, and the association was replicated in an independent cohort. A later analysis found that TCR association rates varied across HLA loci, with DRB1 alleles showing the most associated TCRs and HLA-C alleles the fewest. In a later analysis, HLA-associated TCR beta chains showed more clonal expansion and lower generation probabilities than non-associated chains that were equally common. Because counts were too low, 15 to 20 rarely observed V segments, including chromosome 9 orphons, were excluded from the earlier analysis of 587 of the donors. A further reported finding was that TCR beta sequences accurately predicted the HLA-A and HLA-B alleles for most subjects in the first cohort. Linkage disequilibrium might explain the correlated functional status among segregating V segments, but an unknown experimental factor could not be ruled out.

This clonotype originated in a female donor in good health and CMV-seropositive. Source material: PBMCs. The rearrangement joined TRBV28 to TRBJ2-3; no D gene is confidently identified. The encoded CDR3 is CASSFLTDTQYF. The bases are TGTGCCAGCAGTTTCCTTACAGATACGCAGTATTTT. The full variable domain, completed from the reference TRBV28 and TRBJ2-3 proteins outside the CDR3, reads DVKVTQSSRYLVKRTGEKVFLECVQDMDHENMFWYRQDPGLGLRLIYFSYDVKMKEKGDIPEGYSVSREKKERFSLILESASTNQTSMYLCASSFLTDTQYFGPGTRLTVL.